The sample holds a few counts of the clone carrying this T cell receptor beta chain. Its antigen is not identified. The sample originates from a study of cytomegalovirus exposure and HLA in healthy donors. The study's findings and limits: Common viral pathogens seemed to be connected with several of the most significant clusters, according to a later analysis. CMV antigen specificity of three CMV-associated chains was confirmed in vitro.

The CDR3 covers 15 residues. V lost 11 bases, J lost 6 bases, and 22 bases lay in between. Germline lookup yields CDR1 MDHEN and CDR2 SYDVKM. With 60 Vbeta and 13 Jbeta primers, the PCR was carried out. In the original workflow: About 9.9 million shared chains were among approximately 80 million unique TCR beta chains counted in a later analysis. The data were produced by immunoSEQ multiplex PCR, yet TCRdb's version contains in-frame clones alone and is incomplete. Clone size and the V and J calls come from that table; the DNA yielded D and trimming. The sample has around 210,000 clones; approximately 78% are singletons.

The sample consisted of PBMCs. The TCR was taken from a woman aged 40-49 years in good health and CMV-seronegative. The rearrangement links TRBV28 to TRBJ1-4; D is possibly TRBD1 (6 bases). The CDR3 spells CAATGSGVGDEKLFF. The CDR3 nucleotides read TGTGCCGCCACAGGGTCTGGGGTGGGGGATGAAAAACTGTTTTTT.